This T cell receptor (beta chain) comes out of a study of CD8+ T cells in alopecia areata. In each case, RNA was isolated and then reverse transcribed into cDNA as the sequencing template. TCRdb's copy holds only in-frame clones and misses some; the assay was immunoSEQ multiplex PCR. The table lists about 110,000 clones, 55% to 70% of them singletons, with 20% to 30% in the top ten. Whole-study results and caveats: Sequence data from scalp samples additionally include resident alphabeta T cells of normal skin. Mice gave a clearer picture of TCR sharing than patients did, possibly for HLA-related reasons.

This CDR3 region has 17 residues. V lost 1 base to trimming and J lost 1 base, with 15 bases between them. CDR1 MGHRA and CDR2 YSYEKL come from the germline V gene. This clone was observed a single time. Antigen unknown. Specimens obtained from alopecia areata patients comprised lesional scalp punch biopsies and peripheral blood. The sample was NKG2D-low CD8+ T cells sorted from blood. This chain joins TRBV4-1 and TRBJ2-3; D perhaps matches TRBD2 (5 bases). The receptor's source is a human donor with alopecia areata. In nucleotides, the CDR3 is TGCGCCAGCAGCCAAGGGTTTACGGTGGAGGGCACAGATACGCAGTATTTT. Protein: CASSQGFTVEGTDTQYF.